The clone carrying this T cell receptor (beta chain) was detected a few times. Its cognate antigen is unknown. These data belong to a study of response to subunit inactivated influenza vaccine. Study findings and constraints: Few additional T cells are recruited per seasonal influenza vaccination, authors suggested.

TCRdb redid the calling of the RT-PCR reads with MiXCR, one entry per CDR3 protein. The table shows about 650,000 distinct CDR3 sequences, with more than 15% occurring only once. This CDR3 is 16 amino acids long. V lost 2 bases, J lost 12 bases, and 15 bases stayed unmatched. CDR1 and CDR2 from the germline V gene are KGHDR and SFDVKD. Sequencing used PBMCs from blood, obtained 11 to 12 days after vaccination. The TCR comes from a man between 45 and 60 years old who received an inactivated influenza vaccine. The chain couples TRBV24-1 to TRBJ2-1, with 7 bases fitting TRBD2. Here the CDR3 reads CATSDSLAGRGIGQFF. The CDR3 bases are TGTGCCACCAGTGATTCCTTAGCAGGGAGGGGAATAGGGCAGTTCTTC.